Listed below are T cell receptor beta chains from one sample, sequenced in a study of circulating and synovial CD4+ cells in juvenile arthritis. This table comes from immunoSEQ multiplex PCR, and its TCRdb copy is limited to in-frame clones, with some not included. The data contain around 32,000 clones, about 95% of them singletons. Sequencing was performed on CD4+ T cells from blood. The receptors originated from a human donor with juvenile idiopathic arthritis. CDR3s include the opening cysteine and the closing phenylalanine or tryptophan. Fields, in order: V gene, J gene, clone size, D gene, CDR3 length, CDR3 DNA, CDR3 protein. The D gene is left open where the match is weak. Where a row states a size, it is once, few, many or the class of an expanded clone; other rows omit it.

v_call: TRBV7-6; j_call: TRBJ2-3; clone_size: NA; d_call: NA; cdr3_length: 13; cdr3_nt: TGTGCCAGCAGCTTAGACGGGGGGCATACGCAGTATTTT; cdr3_aa: CASSLDGGHTQYF
v_call: TRBV6-5; j_call: TRBJ2-5; clone_size: NA; d_call: TRBD2; cdr3_length: 16; cdr3_nt: TGTGCCAGCAGTTACGGGCTAGCGGGAGGAGGGGAGACCCAGTACTTC; cdr3_aa: CASSYGLAGGGETQYF
v_call: TRBV14; j_call: TRBJ2-3; clone_size: NA; d_call: TRBD2; cdr3_length: 16; cdr3_nt: TGTGCCAGCAGCAAAGGTGCGGGGGGCCGAGGAGATACGCAGTATTTT; cdr3_aa: CASSKGAGGRGDTQYF
v_call: TRBV29-1; j_call: TRBJ1-1; clone_size: NA; d_call: TRBD1; cdr3_length: 14; cdr3_nt: TGCAGCGTGGATACAGGGGGCTTTGCAGGTGAAGCTTTCTTT; cdr3_aa: CSVDTGGFAGEAFF
v_call: TRBV7-2; j_call: TRBJ1-1; clone_size: NA; d_call: TRBD1; cdr3_length: 15; cdr3_nt: TGTGCCAGCAGCTTAAACAGGGGGGCGAACACTGAAGCTTTCTTT; cdr3_aa: CASSLNRGANTEAFF
v_call: TRBV7-6; j_call: TRBJ1-5; clone_size: NA; d_call: TRBD1; cdr3_length: 15; cdr3_nt: TGTGCCAGCAGCTCGGGACAGGGTGGTAATCAGCCCCAGCATTTT; cdr3_aa: CASSSGQGGNQPQHF
v_call: TRBV6-6; j_call: TRBJ2-3; clone_size: NA; d_call: TRBD1; cdr3_length: 15; cdr3_nt: TGTGCCAGCAGACAACAGGGGGCGCGAGGAGATACGCAGTATTTT; cdr3_aa: CASRQQGARGDTQYF
v_call: TRBV7-8; j_call: TRBJ2-3; clone_size: NA; d_call: TRBD2; cdr3_length: 16; cdr3_nt: TGTGCCAGCAGCTTACTGAGTAGCGGGGGCGCAGATACGCAGTATTTT; cdr3_aa: CASSLLSSGGADTQYF
v_call: TRBV27; j_call: TRBJ2-6; clone_size: NA; d_call: NA; cdr3_length: 15; cdr3_nt: TGTGCCAGCAGTGACGCAGGGGCTGGGGCCAACGTCCTGACTTTC; cdr3_aa: CASSDAGAGANVLTF
v_call: TRBV5-5; j_call: TRBJ2-7; clone_size: NA; d_call: TRBD2; cdr3_length: 15; cdr3_nt: TGTGCCAGCAGCTTGGCTAGCGGGAGCATCTACGAGCAGTACTTC; cdr3_aa: CASSLASGSIYEQYF
v_call: TRBV5-8; j_call: TRBJ1-2; clone_size: NA; d_call: NA; cdr3_length: 14; cdr3_nt: TGTGCCAGCAGCCGGGGGGACACGTTCTATGGCTACACCTTC; cdr3_aa: CASSRGDTFYGYTF
v_call: TRBV5-1; j_call: TRBJ2-5; clone_size: NA; d_call: NA; cdr3_length: 14; cdr3_nt: TGCGCCAGCAGCTTGGGTGGCTTCCAAGAGACCCAGTACTTC; cdr3_aa: CASSLGGFQETQYF
v_call: TRBV7-3; j_call: TRBJ1-2; clone_size: once; d_call: NA; cdr3_length: 13; cdr3_nt: TGTGCCAGCAGTCAAAGCCCAGGACAGTCCTACACCTTC; cdr3_aa: CASSQSPGQSYTF
v_call: TRBV6-1; j_call: TRBJ2-6; clone_size: NA; d_call: TRBD2; cdr3_length: 16; cdr3_nt: TGTGCCAGCAGTGAGCGGGAGGGTTCTGGGGCCAACGTCCTGACTTTC; cdr3_aa: CASSEREGSGANVLTF
v_call: TRBV2; j_call: TRBJ1-5; clone_size: NA; d_call: TRBD1; cdr3_length: 14; cdr3_nt: TGTGCCAGCACTTCAAGACAGGGAAATCAGCCCCAGCATTTT; cdr3_aa: CASTSRQGNQPQHF
v_call: TRBV11-2; j_call: TRBJ2-7; clone_size: NA; d_call: NA; cdr3_length: 15; cdr3_nt: TGTGCCAGCAGCTTAGCGGCGGGCAGAACCTACGAGCAGTACTTC; cdr3_aa: CASSLAAGRTYEQYF
v_call: TRBV28; j_call: TRBJ1-1; clone_size: NA; d_call: TRBD1; cdr3_length: 19; cdr3_nt: TGTGCCAGCAGTCCGCTCGTTGGGGACAGGGGATTCAGGGCCCCTGAAGCTTTCTTT; cdr3_aa: CASSPLVGDRGFRAPEAFF
v_call: TRBV7-2; j_call: TRBJ2-7; clone_size: NA; d_call: NA; cdr3_length: 12; cdr3_nt: TGTGCCAGCAGCCGGAGGGCCTACGAGCAGTACTTC; cdr3_aa: CASSRRAYEQYF
v_call: TRBV5-1; j_call: TRBJ2-7; clone_size: NA; d_call: TRBD2; cdr3_length: 15; cdr3_nt: TGCGCCAGCAGCGCGGGACTAGCGGGAGTTGTCGAGCAGTACTTC; cdr3_aa: CASSAGLAGVVEQYF
v_call: TRBV10-2; j_call: TRBJ2-7; clone_size: once; d_call: TRBD2; cdr3_length: 16; cdr3_nt: TGCGCCAGCAGTGAGTCCCCTAGCGGGTTCTCCTACGAGCAGTACTTC; cdr3_aa: CASSESPSGFSYEQYF
v_call: TRBV13; j_call: TRBJ1-1; clone_size: NA; d_call: TRBD1; cdr3_length: 14; cdr3_nt: TGTGCCAGCAGGGAGACAGGGGGCGGAACTGAAGCTTTCTTT; cdr3_aa: CASRETGGGTEAFF
v_call: TRBV11-3; j_call: TRBJ1-4; clone_size: NA; d_call: NA; cdr3_length: 14; cdr3_nt: TGTGCCAGCAGCCGGGGAGGCACTAATGAAAAACTGTTTTTT; cdr3_aa: CASSRGGTNEKLFF
v_call: TRBV6-4; j_call: TRBJ1-2; clone_size: NA; d_call: TRBD1; cdr3_length: 13; cdr3_nt: TGTGCCAGCAGTGACGGACAGGGCGGTGGCTACACCTTC; cdr3_aa: CASSDGQGGGYTF
v_call: TRBV5-8; j_call: TRBJ1-6; clone_size: few; d_call: NA; cdr3_length: 14; cdr3_nt: TGTGCCAGCAGCGATATAACAGGGAATTCACCCCTCCACTTT; cdr3_aa: CASSDITGNSPLHF
v_call: TRBV6-1; j_call: TRBJ1-4; clone_size: NA; d_call: TRBD1; cdr3_length: 19; cdr3_nt: TGTGCCAGCAGTGAAGCCCGGCGACAGGGGGCTTCAACTAATGAAAAACTGTTTTTT; cdr3_aa: CASSEARRQGASTNEKLFF